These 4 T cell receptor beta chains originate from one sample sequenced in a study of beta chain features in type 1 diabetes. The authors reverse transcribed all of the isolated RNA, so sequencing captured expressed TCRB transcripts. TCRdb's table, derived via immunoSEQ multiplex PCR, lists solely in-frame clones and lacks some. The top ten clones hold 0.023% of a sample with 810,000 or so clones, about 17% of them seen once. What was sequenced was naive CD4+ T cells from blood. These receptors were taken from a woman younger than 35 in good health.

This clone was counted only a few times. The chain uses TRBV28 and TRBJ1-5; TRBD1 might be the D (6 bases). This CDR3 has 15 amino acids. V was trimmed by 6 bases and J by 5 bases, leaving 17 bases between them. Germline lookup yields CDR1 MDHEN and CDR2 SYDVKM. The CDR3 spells CASSLTRQADQPQHF. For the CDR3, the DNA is TGTGCCAGCAGCCTCACACGACAGGCGGATCAGCCCCAGCATTTT.

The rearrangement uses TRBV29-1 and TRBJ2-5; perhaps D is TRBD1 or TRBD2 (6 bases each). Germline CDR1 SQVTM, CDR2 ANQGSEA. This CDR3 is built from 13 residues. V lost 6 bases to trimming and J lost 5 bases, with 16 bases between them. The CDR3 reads CSVGGQPGETQYF. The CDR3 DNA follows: TGCAGCGTCGGGGGCCAACCAGGGGAGACCCAGTACTTC.

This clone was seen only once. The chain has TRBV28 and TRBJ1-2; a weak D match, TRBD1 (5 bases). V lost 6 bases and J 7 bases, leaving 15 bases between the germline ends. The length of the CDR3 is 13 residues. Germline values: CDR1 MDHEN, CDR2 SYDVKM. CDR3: CASRTEGQGGYTF. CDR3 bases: TGTGCCAGCAGAACCGAGGGGCAGGGTGGCTACACCTTC.

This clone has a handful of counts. For the CDR3, the DNA is TGCGCCAGCAGCCAAGATCAGGGGCGGGGGGGCTACACCTTC. This sequence encodes CASSQDQGRGGYTF. V gene TRBV4-3 combines with J gene TRBJ1-2; a weak D match, TRBD1 (6 bases). The CDR3 loop spans 14 amino acids. Germline CDR1 LGHNA, CDR2 YSLEER. V was clipped by 0 bases and J by 8 bases, with 13 bases between them.